The T cell receptor beta chain under discussion was sequenced for a study of blood T cell repertoires in COVID-19. Study background: The United States, Italy and Spain provided the acute and convalescent COVID-19 samples. PBMCs, B-cell-depleted T cells, or T cells provided the cDNA or gDNA that made up the material.

Germline CDR1 and CDR2: MNHEY and SVGAGI. Trimming at V came to 6 bases and at J to 5 bases, leaving 9 bases not matched to a gene. There are 15 residues in the CDR3. Seattle-derived patients entered the study during active infection and were followed longitudinally. Original analysis: Counts of nucleated cells, estimated from reference gene primer amplification, were obtained. The table came from immunoSEQ multiplex PCR; TCRdb's copy has only in-frame clones and leaves some out. That table is the source of V, J and clone size, and D and trimming were worked out from the DNA. The sample yields under 65,000 clones, around 90% seen once.

The source is an elderly woman with COVID-19, enrolled during active disease. Material: peripheral blood. The rearrangement links TRBV6-5 to TRBJ1-1; 10 bases are shared with TRBD1. The CDR3 nucleotides are TGTGCCAGCAGAGGTCGACAGGGGGCTCGAACTGAAGCTTTCTTT. Protein: CASRGRQGARTEAFF.